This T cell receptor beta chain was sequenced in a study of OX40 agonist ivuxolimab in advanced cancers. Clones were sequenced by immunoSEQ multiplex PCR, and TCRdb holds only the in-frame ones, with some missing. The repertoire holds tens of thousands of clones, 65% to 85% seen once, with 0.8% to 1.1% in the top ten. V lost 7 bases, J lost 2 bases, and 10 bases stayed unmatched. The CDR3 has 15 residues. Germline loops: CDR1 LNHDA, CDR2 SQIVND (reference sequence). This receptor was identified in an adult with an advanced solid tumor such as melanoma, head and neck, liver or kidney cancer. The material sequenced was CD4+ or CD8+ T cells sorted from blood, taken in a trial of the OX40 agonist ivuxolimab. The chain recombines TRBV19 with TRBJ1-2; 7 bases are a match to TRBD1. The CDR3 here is CASTKGTGQNYGYTF. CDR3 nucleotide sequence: TGTGCCAGTACCAAGGGGACGGGACAGAACTATGGCTACACCTTC.